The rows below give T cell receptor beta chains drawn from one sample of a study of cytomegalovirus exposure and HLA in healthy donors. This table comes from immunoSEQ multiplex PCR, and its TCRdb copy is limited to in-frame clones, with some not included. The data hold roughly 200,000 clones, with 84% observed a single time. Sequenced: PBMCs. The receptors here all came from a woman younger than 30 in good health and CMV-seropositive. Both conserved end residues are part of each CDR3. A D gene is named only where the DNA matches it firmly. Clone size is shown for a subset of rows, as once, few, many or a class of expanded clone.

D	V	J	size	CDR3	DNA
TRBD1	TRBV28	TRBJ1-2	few	CASSPTGQANYGYTF	TGTGCCAGCAGCCCAACCGGACAGGCTAACTATGGCTACACCTTC
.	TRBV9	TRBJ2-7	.	CASSPGVVPSYEQYF	TGTGCCAGCAGCCCCGGGGTGGTCCCGAGCTACGAGCAGTACTTC
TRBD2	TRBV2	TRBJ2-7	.	CASTGLAGPYEQYF	TGTGCCAGCACGGGACTAGCGGGGCCCTACGAGCAGTACTTC
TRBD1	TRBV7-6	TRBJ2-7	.	CASSFNPPGQAYEQYF	TGTGCCAGCAGCTTTAATCCTCCGGGACAGGCCTACGAGCAGTACTTC
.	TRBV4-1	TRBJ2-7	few	CASSQDRLYEQYF	TGCGCCAGCAGCCAAGATCGGTTATACGAGCAGTACTTC
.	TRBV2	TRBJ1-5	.	CASSTTSGNQPQHF	TGTGCCAGCAGTACTACCAGTGGAAATCAGCCCCAGCATTTT
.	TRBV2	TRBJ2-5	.	CASRRRVDQETQYF	TGTGCCAGCAGGCGGAGGGTCGACCAAGAGACCCAGTACTTC
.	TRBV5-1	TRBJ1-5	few	CASSLHSNQPQHF	TGCGCCAGCAGCTTGCATAGCAATCAGCCCCAGCATTTT
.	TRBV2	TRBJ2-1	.	CASSSKGGHNEQFF	TGTGCCAGCTCTTCTAAAGGCGGGCACAATGAGCAGTTCTTC
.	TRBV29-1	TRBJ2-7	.	CSGGEYGYEQYF	TGCAGCGGAGGCGAGTATGGCTACGAGCAGTACTTC
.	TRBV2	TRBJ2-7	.	CASSDHRDSATYEQYF	TGTGCCAGCAGTGACCACCGGGACTCCGCAACCTACGAGCAGTACTTC
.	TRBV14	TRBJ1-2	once	CASSLRRGYGYTF	TGTGCCAGCAGCCTACGGCGGGGCTATGGCTACACCTTC
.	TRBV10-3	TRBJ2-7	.	CAISEGLSFDEQYF	TGTGCCATCAGTGAGGGACTATCTTTTGACGAGCAGTACTTC
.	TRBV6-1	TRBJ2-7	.	CATIKQNRYEQYF	TGTGCCACTATAAAACAGAACCGGTACGAGCAGTACTTC
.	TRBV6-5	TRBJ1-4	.	CASRPRGSTNEKLFF	TGTGCCAGCAGACCTAGAGGGTCCACTAATGAAAAACTGTTTTTT
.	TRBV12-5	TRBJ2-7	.	CASGTSSGTYSYEQYF	TGTGCTAGTGGTACTTCCTCCGGGACATATTCCTACGAGCAGTACTTC
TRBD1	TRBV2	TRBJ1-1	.	CASRLGTGVPFFF	TGTGCCAGCAGGCTCGGGACAGGGGTACCCTTTTTCTTT
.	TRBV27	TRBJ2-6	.	CASSSPTRSGANVLTF	TGTGCCAGCAGTTCCCCGACACGCTCTGGGGCCAACGTCCTGACTTTC
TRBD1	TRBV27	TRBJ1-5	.	CASREGTGRWSNQPQHF	TGTGCCAGCAGAGAAGGGACAGGCCGGTGGAGCAATCAGCCCCAGCATTTT
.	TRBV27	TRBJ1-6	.	CASSLLSGGNSPLHF	TGTGCCAGCAGTCTCTTATCGGGGGGAAATTCACCCCTCCACTTT
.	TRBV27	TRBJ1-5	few	CASGADSNQPQHF	TGTGCCAGCGGGGCGGATAGCAATCAGCCCCAGCATTTT
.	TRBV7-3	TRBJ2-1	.	CASSFKQGSEQFF	TGTGCCAGCAGCTTCAAACAGGGTAGTGAGCAGTTCTTC
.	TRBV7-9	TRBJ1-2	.	CATDSSYYGYTF	TGTGCCACCGACAGCTCTTACTATGGCTACACCTTC
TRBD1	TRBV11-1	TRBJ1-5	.	CASSGTGGRYSNQPQHF	TGTGCCAGCAGCGGAACAGGGGGTCGCTATAGCAATCAGCCCCAGCATTTT
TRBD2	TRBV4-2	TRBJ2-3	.	CASRHGTSGDMDTQYF	TGTGCCAGCAGGCACGGGACTAGCGGGGATATGGATACGCAGTATTTT
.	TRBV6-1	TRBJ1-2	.	CASSPSGSRTF	TGTGCCAGCAGCCCCTCTGGTTCCCGGACCTTC
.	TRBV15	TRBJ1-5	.	CATSDLGRLGQPQHF	TGTGCCACCAGTGATTTGGGAAGACTAGGACAGCCCCAGCATTTT
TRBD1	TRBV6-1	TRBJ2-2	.	CASSEALRGRGELFF	TGTGCCAGCAGTGAAGCGCTAAGGGGGCGGGGGGAGCTGTTTTTT
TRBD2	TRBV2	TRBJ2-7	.	CASSSGGTEQYF	TGTGCCAGCAGCAGCGGGGGGACAGAGCAGTACTTC
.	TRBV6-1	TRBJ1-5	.	CASSEIDGDGSQHF	TGTGCCAGCAGTGAGATAGACGGGGATGGGTCCCAGCATTTT